A selection of T cell receptor beta chains follows, all from one sample in a study of cytomegalovirus exposure and HLA in healthy donors. This table comes from immunoSEQ multiplex PCR, and its TCRdb copy is limited to in-frame clones, with some not included. The table lists around 300,000 clones, roughly two thirds of them singletons, with approximately 2.1% in the top ten. Input material: PBMCs. These TCRs come from a female donor in good health and CMV-seronegative. CDR3s include the opening cysteine and the closing phenylalanine or tryptophan. The order of the fields is J gene, clone size, V gene, D gene, CDR3 protein, CDR3 DNA. A D gene is named only where the DNA matches it firmly. Part of the rows lack a size; the others show once, few, many or a class for expanded clones.

j_gene: TRBJ1-1; abundance: -; v_gene: TRBV7-3; d_gene: -; CDR3aa: CASSVGGQNTEAFF; CDR3nt: TGTGCCAGCAGCGTCGGGGGGCAGAACACTGAAGCTTTCTTT
j_gene: TRBJ2-3; abundance: -; v_gene: TRBV5-1; d_gene: -; CDR3aa: CASLPGAGVYSTDTQYF; CDR3nt: TGCGCCAGCCTCCCTGGCGCAGGGGTCTACAGCACAGATACGCAGTATTTT
j_gene: TRBJ1-1; abundance: -; v_gene: TRBV6-1; d_gene: -; CDR3aa: CASSEGLGETEAFF; CDR3nt: TGTGCCAGCAGTGAGGGTCTAGGTGAAACTGAAGCTTTCTTT
j_gene: TRBJ2-7; abundance: once; v_gene: TRBV28; d_gene: -; CDR3aa: CASSLQGGNDEQYF; CDR3nt: TGTGCCAGCAGTTTACAAGGGGGTAACGACGAGCAGTACTTC
j_gene: TRBJ2-7; abundance: -; v_gene: TRBV19; d_gene: TRBD1; CDR3aa: CASSIAGDRKDNEQYF; CDR3nt: TGTGCCAGTAGTATAGCCGGGGACAGGAAAGATAACGAGCAGTACTTC
j_gene: TRBJ1-2; abundance: -; v_gene: TRBV19; d_gene: -; CDR3aa: CASSSSRYGYTF; CDR3nt: TGTGCCAGTAGTAGTAGCCGATATGGCTACACCTTC
j_gene: TRBJ2-7; abundance: -; v_gene: TRBV27; d_gene: -; CDR3aa: CASSSRSNEQYF; CDR3nt: TGTGCCAGCAGTTCGCGGAGTAACGAGCAGTACTTC
j_gene: TRBJ2-1; abundance: once; v_gene: TRBV7-6; d_gene: -; CDR3aa: CASSPNPRHEQFF; CDR3nt: TGTGCCAGCAGCCCCAACCCTAGGCATGAGCAGTTCTTC
j_gene: TRBJ1-2; abundance: -; v_gene: TRBV6-4; d_gene: -; CDR3aa: CASSDSGEGMGLHGYTF; CDR3nt: TGTGCCAGCAGTGACTCCGGGGAGGGGATGGGTCTTCATGGCTACACCTTC
j_gene: TRBJ1-5; abundance: -; v_gene: TRBV9; d_gene: -; CDR3aa: CASSVGTVTDQPQHF; CDR3nt: TGTGCCAGCAGCGTAGGGACAGTAACCGATCAGCCCCAGCATTTT
j_gene: TRBJ1-2; abundance: -; v_gene: TRBV4-2; d_gene: TRBD1; CDR3aa: CASSQTDRSVYGYTF; CDR3nt: TGTGCCAGCAGCCAAACGGACAGGTCCGTCTATGGCTACACCTTC
j_gene: TRBJ2-7; abundance: -; v_gene: TRBV19; d_gene: -; CDR3aa: CASATGTSNREQYF; CDR3nt: TGTGCCAGCGCGACCGGGACAAGTAACCGCGAGCAGTACTTC
j_gene: TRBJ2-5; abundance: -; v_gene: TRBV5-5; d_gene: TRBD2; CDR3aa: CASSRGWGGETQYF; CDR3nt: TGTGCCAGCAGCCGAGGGTGGGGGGGAGAGACCCAGTACTTC
j_gene: TRBJ1-1; abundance: -; v_gene: TRBV4-1; d_gene: TRBD1; CDR3aa: CASSQGSGGMNTEAFF; CDR3nt: TGCGCCAGCAGCCAAGGGTCAGGGGGTATGAACACTGAAGCTTTCTTT
j_gene: TRBJ2-1; abundance: -; v_gene: TRBV9; d_gene: -; CDR3aa: CASSVADVPYNEQFF; CDR3nt: TGTGCCAGCAGCGTCGCGGATGTTCCCTACAATGAGCAGTTCTTC
j_gene: TRBJ2-6; abundance: once; v_gene: TRBV6-5; d_gene: TRBD1; CDR3aa: CASSNRGSGANVLTF; CDR3nt: TGTGCCAGCTCAAACAGGGGATCAGGGGCCAACGTCCTGACTTTC
j_gene: TRBJ1-3; abundance: -; v_gene: TRBV30; d_gene: -; CDR3aa: CACSPRVFRVNSGNTIYF; CDR3nt: TGTGCCTGTTCCCCCAGGGTCTTTAGGGTCAACTCTGGAAACACCATATATTTT
j_gene: TRBJ1-3; abundance: few; v_gene: TRBV6-6; d_gene: TRBD1; CDR3aa: CASSPPTGANTIYF; CDR3nt: TGTGCCAGCAGTCCACCGACAGGGGCGAACACCATATATTTT
j_gene: TRBJ2-5; abundance: -; v_gene: TRBV27; d_gene: TRBD2; CDR3aa: CASLGREATQYF; CDR3nt: TGTGCCAGCCTCGGGAGGGAGGCGACCCAGTACTTC
j_gene: TRBJ1-6; abundance: -; v_gene: TRBV27; d_gene: -; CDR3aa: CASRLAGDGGSPLHF; CDR3nt: TGTGCCAGCAGGCTGGCTGGGGATGGGGGGTCACCCCTCCACTTT
j_gene: TRBJ2-5; abundance: -; v_gene: TRBV11-3; d_gene: -; CDR3aa: CASIFSSSTQGRQETQYF; CDR3nt: TGTGCCAGCATCTTTAGCTCCTCGACGCAGGGTAGGCAAGAGACCCAGTACTTC
j_gene: TRBJ2-5; abundance: -; v_gene: TRBV2; d_gene: -; CDR3aa: CAIWRRANSQETQYF; CDR3nt: TGTGCCATCTGGAGGAGGGCTAATTCCCAAGAGACCCAGTACTTC
j_gene: TRBJ2-7; abundance: -; v_gene: TRBV5-1; d_gene: -; CDR3aa: CASSPGDSLGEQYF; CDR3nt: TGCGCCAGCAGCCCGGGTGACAGCCTGGGAGAGCAGTACTTC
j_gene: TRBJ2-1; abundance: -; v_gene: TRBV9; d_gene: TRBD2; CDR3aa: CASSSPLAESYNEQFF; CDR3nt: TGTGCCAGCAGCTCACCCCTAGCGGAATCCTACAATGAGCAGTTCTTC
j_gene: TRBJ1-1; abundance: -; v_gene: TRBV5-8; d_gene: -; CDR3aa: CASTGSLYPNTEAFF; CDR3nt: TGTGCCAGTACAGGGTCCCTTTATCCGAACACTGAAGCTTTCTTT
j_gene: TRBJ2-7; abundance: -; v_gene: TRBV2; d_gene: TRBD2; CDR3aa: CASKFGTSGSYEQYF; CDR3nt: TGTGCCAGCAAGTTCGGGACTAGCGGGTCCTACGAGCAGTACTTC
j_gene: TRBJ2-7; abundance: -; v_gene: TRBV2; d_gene: TRBD2; CDR3aa: CATRTSFMTYEQYF; CDR3nt: TGTGCCACCAGGACTAGCTTTATGACCTACGAGCAGTACTTC
j_gene: TRBJ2-3; abundance: -; v_gene: TRBV28; d_gene: -; CDR3aa: CASSLRGRTTYTDTQYF; CDR3nt: TGTGCCAGCAGTTTAAGAGGCCGGACTACTTACACAGATACGCAGTATTTT
j_gene: TRBJ2-1; abundance: few; v_gene: TRBV28; d_gene: TRBD2; CDR3aa: CASSLMLAGGELNEQFF; CDR3nt: TGTGCCAGCAGTTTAATGTTAGCGGGAGGGGAGTTGAATGAGCAGTTCTTC
j_gene: TRBJ2-5; abundance: few; v_gene: TRBV7-3; d_gene: -; CDR3aa: CASSLQGTYQETQYF; CDR3nt: TGTGCCAGCAGCTTACAGGGTACCTACCAAGAGACCCAGTACTTC
j_gene: TRBJ1-4; abundance: few; v_gene: TRBV5-1; d_gene: -; CDR3aa: CASSSGGKTNEKLFF; CDR3nt: TGCGCCAGCAGCTCGGGTGGTAAAACTAATGAAAAACTGTTTTTT
j_gene: TRBJ2-7; abundance: -; v_gene: TRBV7-2; d_gene: TRBD1; CDR3aa: CASSSGTGYEQYF; CDR3nt: TGTGCCAGCAGCTCAGGGACAGGCTACGAGCAGTACTTC
j_gene: TRBJ1-1; abundance: -; v_gene: TRBV9; d_gene: -; CDR3aa: CASSAWVRGTEAFF; CDR3nt: TGTGCCAGCAGCGCATGGGTGCGGGGCACTGAAGCTTTCTTT
j_gene: TRBJ2-7; abundance: -; v_gene: TRBV25-1; d_gene: -; CDR3aa: CASRARDSVRNEQYF; CDR3nt: TGTGCCAGCCGCGCCCGGGACTCCGTACGGAACGAGCAGTACTTC
j_gene: TRBJ2-1; abundance: -; v_gene: TRBV19; d_gene: TRBD1; CDR3aa: CAARPGQGAWDEQFF; CDR3nt: TGTGCCGCCCGACCGGGACAGGGGGCTTGGGATGAGCAGTTCTTC
j_gene: TRBJ2-7; abundance: -; v_gene: TRBV30; d_gene: -; CDR3aa: CAWSVGGREQYF; CDR3nt: TGTGCCTGGAGTGTTGGAGGGCGCGAGCAGTACTTC
j_gene: TRBJ2-7; abundance: -; v_gene: TRBV6-5; d_gene: TRBD2; CDR3aa: CASSYTGREYEQYF; CDR3nt: TGTGCCAGCAGTTACACCGGGAGGGAATACGAGCAGTACTTC
j_gene: TRBJ2-5; abundance: -; v_gene: TRBV5-6; d_gene: TRBD2; CDR3aa: CASSPGAGGIQETQYF; CDR3nt: TGTGCCAGCAGCCCGGGGGCGGGAGGGATCCAAGAGACCCAGTACTTC
j_gene: TRBJ2-2; abundance: -; v_gene: TRBV5-4; d_gene: TRBD1; CDR3aa: CASSPGQAVTDTGELFF; CDR3nt: TGTGCCAGCAGCCCGGGACAGGCGGTTACTGACACCGGGGAGCTGTTTTTT
j_gene: TRBJ2-5; abundance: few; v_gene: TRBV29-1; d_gene: TRBD1; CDR3aa: CSVPGTVGYGETQYF; CDR3nt: TGCAGCGTTCCCGGGACAGTCGGGTATGGGGAGACCCAGTACTTC
j_gene: TRBJ2-7; abundance: -; v_gene: TRBV5-6; d_gene: -; CDR3aa: CASSLTTGYEQYF; CDR3nt: TGTGCCAGCAGTTTGACCACTGGCTACGAGCAGTACTTC
j_gene: TRBJ1-2; abundance: -; v_gene: TRBV7-9; d_gene: -; CDR3aa: CASSVGALYGYTF; CDR3nt: TGTGCCAGCTCCGTGGGAGCGCTCTATGGCTACACCTTC
j_gene: TRBJ2-7; abundance: once; v_gene: TRBV14; d_gene: -; CDR3aa: CASSQTGSGEQYF; CDR3nt: TGTGCCAGCAGCCAAACAGGGTCTGGCGAGCAGTACTTC
j_gene: TRBJ2-1; abundance: few; v_gene: TRBV12-5; d_gene: -; CDR3aa: CASVMEGNNEQFF; CDR3nt: TGTGCTAGTGTTATGGAGGGGAACAATGAGCAGTTCTTC
j_gene: TRBJ2-2; abundance: once; v_gene: TRBV27; d_gene: -; CDR3aa: CASSFSRTVIAGELFF; CDR3nt: TGTGCCAGCAGTTTTTCCCGGACAGTAATAGCCGGGGAGCTGTTTTTT
j_gene: TRBJ1-5; abundance: -; v_gene: TRBV7-2; d_gene: -; CDR3aa: CASSAGILNQPQHF; CDR3nt: TGTGCCAGCAGCGCGGGGATATTGAATCAGCCCCAGCATTTT
j_gene: TRBJ2-3; abundance: -; v_gene: TRBV18; d_gene: TRBD2; CDR3aa: CASSPGLAGVPDTQYF; CDR3nt: TGTGCCAGCTCACCAGGACTAGCGGGAGTACCAGATACGCAGTATTTT
j_gene: TRBJ2-7; abundance: -; v_gene: TRBV28; d_gene: -; CDR3aa: CASRATGTYYEQYF; CDR3nt: TGTGCCAGCAGGGCCACCGGGACATACTACGAGCAGTACTTC
j_gene: TRBJ2-1; abundance: -; v_gene: TRBV6-1; d_gene: TRBD1; CDR3aa: CASSEASTGGYNEQFF; CDR3nt: TGTGCCAGCAGTGAAGCGTCGACAGGGGGATACAATGAGCAGTTCTTC
j_gene: TRBJ2-5; abundance: -; v_gene: TRBV2; d_gene: -; CDR3aa: CASRAEETQYF; CDR3nt: TGTGCCAGCAGGGCAGAAGAGACCCAGTACTTC
j_gene: TRBJ2-7; abundance: -; v_gene: TRBV6-1; d_gene: TRBD2; CDR3aa: CASTGLARLYEQYF; CDR3nt: TGTGCCAGCACTGGACTAGCGCGTCTCTACGAGCAGTACTTC
j_gene: TRBJ1-3; abundance: -; v_gene: TRBV7-8; d_gene: -; CDR3aa: CASSIRGAFTGNTIYF; CDR3nt: TGTGCCAGCAGTATCAGGGGAGCATTTACTGGAAACACCATATATTTT
j_gene: TRBJ1-1; abundance: few; v_gene: TRBV11-1; d_gene: -; CDR3aa: CASTGMNTEAFF; CDR3nt: TGTGCCAGCACAGGGATGAACACTGAAGCTTTCTTT